A selection of T cell receptor beta chains follows, all from one sample in a study of circulating tumor DNA in untreated peripheral T-cell lymphoma. Assay used: immunoSEQ multiplex PCR; TCRdb lists only in-frame clones, some missing. The sample holds about 7,300 clones, around 74% seen once. Sequencing was performed on tumor tissue. The receptors were sampled from a human donor with peripheral T-cell lymphoma. Each CDR3 is given with its conserved first and last residue. A D gene is named only where the DNA matches it firmly. Only some rows state a clone size, as once, few, many or a class for expanded clones.

v_gene	abundance	d_gene	len	j_gene	CDR3aa	CDR3nt
TRBV12-5	NA	TRBD2	16	TRBJ2-3	CASGPGTSGGADTQYF	TGTGCTAGTGGTCCCGGGACTAGCGGGGGCGCAGATACGCAGTATTTT
TRBV6-7	once	TRBD1	14	TRBJ2-1	CASRIGQGAYEQFF	TGTGCCAGCAGAATCGGACAGGGGGCCTATGAGCAGTTCTTC
TRBV19	NA	NA	14	TRBJ1-2	CASSIDRGIRGYTF	TGTGCCAGTAGTATAGATAGGGGGATTCGCGGCTACACCTTC
TRBV10-2	NA	TRBD1	15	TRBJ2-7	CASSTSGTGSYEQYF	TGCGCCAGTAGTACCTCCGGGACAGGCTCCTACGAGCAGTACTTC
TRBV6-8	NA	NA	14	TRBJ2-1	CASSYRGRVNEQFF	TGTGCCAGCAGTTACCGCGGTAGGGTCAATGAGCAGTTCTTC
TRBV7-6	NA	NA	14	TRBJ1-4	CASSSTGTNEKLFF	TGTGCCAGCAGCTCAACCGGGACTAATGAAAAACTGTTTTTT
TRBV19	NA	NA	16	TRBJ2-1	CASSIGHSSSYNEQFF	TGTGCCAGTAGTATTGGGCACAGTAGCTCCTACAATGAGCAGTTCTTC
TRBV6-8	NA	NA	15	TRBJ2-3	CASGRLGGRTDTQYF	TGTGCCAGCGGTCGACTCGGAGGGAGAACAGATACGCAGTATTTT
TRBV23-1	once	NA	13	TRBJ2-1	CASSQSRQCGQFF	TGCGCCAGCAGTCAGTCGCGACAATGTGGGCAGTTCTTC
TRBV19	NA	TRBD2	13	TRBJ2-1	CASKKSGSNEQFF	TGTGCCAGTAAAAAAAGCGGGAGTAATGAGCAGTTCTTC
TRBV5-1	NA	NA	16	TRBJ1-1	CASSWATGALNTEAFF	TGCGCCAGCAGCTGGGCGACAGGCGCCTTGAACACTGAAGCTTTCTTT
TRBV14	NA	NA	13	TRBJ2-3	CASSQEFINTQYF	TGTGCCAGCAGCCAAGAGTTTATAAATACGCAGTATTTT
TRBV19	NA	TRBD1	16	TRBJ1-3	CASSYLWTGTGNTIYF	TGTGCCAGTAGTTACCTTTGGACAGGGACTGGAAACACCATATATTTT
TRBV28	NA	NA	14	TRBJ1-4	CASSEGGQGEKLFF	TGTGCCAGCAGCGAGGGGGGGCAGGGCGAAAAACTGTTTTTT
TRBV11-3	medium-sized	TRBD2	17	TRBJ2-7	CASSAGTSGRTYYEQYF	TGTGCCAGCAGCGCGGGGACTAGCGGGAGGACCTACTACGAGCAGTACTTC
TRBV9	NA	TRBD2	16	TRBJ2-2	CASSGSGSENTGELFF	TGTGCCAGCAGCGGAAGCGGGAGTGAGAACACCGGGGAGCTGTTTTTT
TRBV18	NA	NA	14	TRBJ2-7	CASSPTTVSYEQYF	TGTGCCAGCTCACCCACGACAGTATCCTACGAGCAGTACTTC
TRBV19	NA	NA	11	TRBJ2-7	CASSNSYEQYF	TGTGCCAGTAGTAACTCCTACGAGCAGTACTTC
TRBV28	NA	NA	15	TRBJ1-5	CASSRRQGRNQPQHF	TGTGCCAGCAGCCGTCGTCAGGGACGCAATCAGCCCCAGCATTTT
TRBV18	NA	TRBD2	17	TRBJ2-1	CASSPPPLAGGPGEQFF	TGTGCCAGCTCACCACCCCCACTAGCGGGAGGGCCAGGTGAGCAGTTCTTC
TRBV28	NA	NA	16	TRBJ2-2	CASSLEVGGNTGELFF	TGTGCCAGCAGTTTAGAGGTGGGAGGGAACACCGGGGAGCTGTTTTTT
TRBV28	few	NA	15	TRBJ1-5	CASSPSHGFNQPQHF	TGTGCCAGCAGTCCGAGCCATGGGTTCAATCAGCCCCAGCATTTT
TRBV19	NA	NA	16	TRBJ2-2	CASRRTGISNTGELFF	TGTGCCAGTAGACGTACAGGGATCTCGAACACCGGGGAGCTGTTTTTT
TRBV6-8	few	NA	12	TRBJ2-7	CASISGNYEQYF	TGTGCCAGCATCAGCGGAAACTACGAGCAGTACTTC
TRBV6-8	NA	NA	13	TRBJ1-5	CASSDAKGQPQHF	TGTGCCAGCAGTGACGCCAAGGGGCAGCCCCAGCATTTT
TRBV19	medium-sized	NA	14	TRBJ2-7	CASSPGTLSYEQYF	TGTGCCAGTAGTCCCGGGACGCTTTCCTACGAGCAGTACTTC
TRBV5-1	NA	NA	16	TRBJ2-1	CASSGQGGITVNEQFF	TGCGCCAGCAGCGGCCAGGGTGGGATTACTGTCAATGAGCAGTTCTTC
TRBV6-8	NA	TRBD1	13	TRBJ1-4	CASSSQGGEKLFF	TGTGCCAGCAGTTCACAAGGGGGCGAAAAACTGTTTTTT
TRBV19	NA	NA	14	TRBJ2-7	CASSMTAASYEQYF	TGTGCCAGTAGTATGACAGCAGCCAGCTACGAGCAGTACTTC
TRBV5-1	NA	NA	15	TRBJ2-1	CASSLTDGGNNEQFF	TGCGCCAGCAGCTTGACGGATGGGGGGAACAATGAGCAGTTCTTC
TRBV6-8	NA	TRBD2	15	TRBJ2-5	CASSLAGVGQETQYF	TGTGCCAGCAGCCTAGCGGGAGTAGGGCAAGAGACCCAGTACTTC
TRBV11-1	NA	NA	14	TRBJ2-5	CASSLAGERATQYF	TGTGCCAGCAGCTTAGCAGGAGAAAGGGCGACCCAGTACTTC
TRBV11-3	NA	TRBD2	16	TRBJ2-7	CASSLAPAGGPYEQYF	TGTGCCAGCAGTCTAGCTCCAGCGGGAGGGCCCTACGAGCAGTACTTC
TRBV15	NA	TRBD1	18	TRBJ2-7	CATSRDTPLTGGQYEQYF	TGTGCCACCAGCAGAGATACCCCCTTGACAGGGGGCCAATACGAGCAGTACTTC
TRBV19	NA	NA	15	TRBJ2-2	CASSISAANTGELFF	TGTGCCAGTAGTATATCCGCCGCGAACACCGGGGAGCTGTTTTTT
TRBV6-8	NA	NA	12	TRBJ2-3	CASSSRADTQYF	TGTGCCAGCAGTTCACGTGCAGATACGCAGTATTTT
TRBV18	once	TRBD1	13	TRBJ1-1	CASSPGQMTEAFF	TGTGCCAGCTCACCGGGACAGATGACTGAAGCTTTCTTT
TRBV19	hyperexpanded	NA	12	TRBJ2-2	CASSDNTGELFF	TGTGCCAGTAGTGATAACACCGGGGAGCTGTTTTTT
TRBV28	NA	TRBD1	16	TRBJ2-3	CASSLAGTGVPDTQYF	TGTGCCAGCAGTTTGGCCGGGACAGGGGTTCCAGATACGCAGTATTTT